The 31 T cell receptor beta chains given below trace back to one sample, sequenced in a study of identical twins' blood T cells. A single record per CDR3 protein comes from TCRdb applying MiXCR to the 5' RACE reads. The data hold roughly 340,000 distinct CDR3 sequences, with about 28% observed a single time. Sequenced material: PBMCs. These receptors were obtained from a woman aged 18 to 49 in good health.

Here the CDR3 DNA reads TGCGCCAGCAGCCAAGTAGGCGGCGGGAGCTCCTACAATGAGCAGTTCTTC. It is translated as CASSQVGGGSSYNEQFF. The V and J genes are TRBV4-3 and TRBJ2-1; 7 bases agree with TRBD2. Trimming cost V 1 base and J 0 bases; bases outside gene matches: 6. CDR3 length: 17 amino acids. The germline V gene has CDR1 LGHNA and CDR2 YSLEER.

This clonotype has only a few counts. The chain couples TRBV7-8 to TRBJ1-1, with D hard to call. CDR3 length: 12 amino acids. The V end lost 2 bases, the J end lost 5 bases, and 6 bases lay between the germline ends. CDR1 and CDR2 (germline): SGHVS, FQNEAQ. The CDR3 DNA reads TGTGCCAGCAGCTTAAGTCAGACTGAAGCTTTCTTT. Protein product: CASSLSQTEAFF. The full variable domain, with the rest looked up from reference TRBV7-8 and TRBJ1-1, is GAGVSQSPRYKVAKRGQDVALRCDPISGHVSLFWYQQALGQGPEFLTYFQNEAQLDKSGLPSDRFFAERPEGSVSTLKIQRTQQEDSAVYLCASSLSQTEAFFGQGTRLTVV.

Concerning this clonotype: A much larger clone lies a single base off, so this may be a read error. V is TRBV2 and J is TRBJ1-1; D perhaps matches TRBD1 (6 bases). Trimming removed 4 bases from V and 7 bases from J, with 16 bases in between. The length of the CDR3 is 14 residues. The germline CDR1 and CDR2 sequences are SNHLY and FYNNEI. CDR3 sequence reads: CASSAGGGEFEAFF. CDR3 bases: TGTGCCAGCAGTGCTGGGGGCGGGGAGTTTGAAGCTTTCTTT.

This clonotype was picked up a small number of times. The CDR3 coding sequence is TGCGCCAGCAGCTTGGTGTCAGGTACCTACGAGCAGTACTTC. Amino acid sequence: CASSLVSGTYEQYF. This sequence joins TRBV5-1 and TRBJ2-7; D remains unclear. The CDR3 contains 14 residues. The V gene lost 0 bases and the J gene lost 2 bases, with 9 bases spanning the gap. Per germline, CDR1 SGHRS and CDR2 YFSETQ.

This clonotype was observed a single time. This may stem from a read error, because a much larger clone lies one nucleotide away. The chain has TRBV9 and TRBJ2-2; TRBD2 might be the D (5 bases). Germline assignment: CDR1 SGDLS and CDR2 YYNGEE. This CDR3 region has 13 residues. CDR3 loop: CASSVLTTGELLF. The CDR3 coding sequence is TGTGCCAGCAGCGTATTAACCACCGGGGAGCTGCTTTTT.

This chain links TRBV16 with TRBJ1-1; perhaps TRBD1 as D (5 bases). This CDR3 comprises 15 residues. Germline values: CDR1 KGHSY, CDR2 FQNENV. The ends were cut back, 5 bases at V and 5 bases at J, with 18 bases in the middle. The CDR3 loop reads CASSGDDPRGTEAFF. CDR3 in DNA: TGTGCCAGCAGCGGGGACGATCCCCGAGGGACTGAAGCTTTCTTT.

This clonotype was recorded only once. The V and J genes are TRBV20-1 and TRBJ2-2; weak D call: TRBD1 (6 bases). This CDR3 is built from 13 residues. Germline CDR1 DFQATT, CDR2 SNEGSKA (reference sequence). The ends were cut back, 5 bases at V and 6 bases at J, with 13 bases in the middle. Here the CDR3 reads CSAQGQIAGELFF. The CDR3 nucleotides read TGCAGTGCTCAGGGGCAGATTGCCGGGGAGCTGTTTTTT.

The V call is TRBV12-3 or TRBV12-4, the J call TRBJ1-2, with TRBD1 matching over 9 bases. CDR3 length: 14 amino acids. With V trimmed by 7 bases and J by 6 bases, 9 bases remained unmatched. The CDR3 DNA reads as TGTGCCAGCACCTTTGAGGACAGGGGAAATGGCTACACCTTC. This encodes CASTFEDRGNGYTF.

To note about this clonotype: A much larger clone differs by one base, so this may be a read error. The rearrangement uses TRBV7-3 and TRBJ2-3, with unresolved D. Germline assignment: CDR1 SGHTA and CDR2 FQGTGA. The CDR3 has 13 residues. The CDR3 DNA reads as TGCGCCAGCAGCACCGGATTCACAGATACGCAGTATTTT. Amino acid sequence: CASSTGFTDTQYF. Full variable domain (missing parts from reference TRBV7-3 and TRBJ2-3): GAGVSQTPSNKVTEKGKYVELRCDPISGHTALYWYRQSLGQGPEFLIYFQGTGAADDSGLPNDRFFAVRPEGSVSTLKIQRTERGDSAVYLCASSTGFTDTQYFGPGTRLTVL.

V usage is TRBV5-1 and J usage is TRBJ2-4; D could derive from TRBD1 or TRBD2 (5 bases each). CDR1 is SGHRS and CDR2 is YFSETQ in the germline V gene. V shed 5 bases and J shed 0 bases, with 18 bases lying between them. The CDR3 has 17 amino acids. The CDR3 here is CASRSGPLGVAKNIQYF. In nucleotides, the CDR3 is TGCGCCAGCAGATCTGGACCTCTGGGGGTAGCCAAAAACATTCAGTACTTC.

This clonotype showed up many times. V gene TRBV11-3 combines with J gene TRBJ1-2, with 9 bases lining up with TRBD1. This CDR3 spans 14 amino acids. Per germline, CDR1 SGHNT and CDR2 YENEEA. V was clipped by 5 bases and J by 7 bases; unmatched bases: 8. DNA of the CDR3: TGTGCCAGCAGCCCGCAAATGGGACAGGGTGGCTACACCTTC. Its protein is CASSPQMGQGGYTF.

In nucleotides, the CDR3 is TGTGCCACCAGCAGAGATATGACAGGGGGCTCGAACACCGGGGAGCTGTTTTTT. As protein: CATSRDMTGGSNTGELFF. The J gene is TRBJ2-2, the V gene TRBV15; 10 bases line up with TRBD1. With 0 bases clipped from V and 0 bases from J, the junction kept 4 bases outside the gene matches. This CDR3 is built from 18 residues. The germline CDR1 and CDR2 sequences are LNHNV and YYDKDF (reference sequence). Drawing the rest from reference TRBV15 and TRBJ2-2, the complete variable domain is DAMVIQNPRYQVTQFGKPVTLSCSQTLNHNVMYWYQQKSSQAPKLLFHYYDKDFNNEADTPDNFQSRRPNTSFCFLDIRSPGLGDTAMYLCATSRDMTGGSNTGELFFGEGSRLTVL.

The chain combines TRBV20-1 with TRBJ1-1; D gene unclear. This CDR3 comprises 13 residues. V was shortened by 3 bases and J by 4 bases, with 12 bases between the two germline ends. CDR1 is DFQATT and CDR2 is SNEGSKA in the germline V gene (reference sequence). The CDR3 is CSASMGTGTEAFF. In DNA form, the CDR3 reads TGCAGTGCTAGTATGGGTACTGGCACTGAAGCTTTCTTT.

The J gene is TRBJ2-7, the V gene TRBV7-6; 8 bases are a match to TRBD1. Germline CDR1 and CDR2: SGHVS and FNYEAQ. The CDR3 totals 16 residues. Losses at the gene ends were 4 bases for V and 3 bases for J; bases not matched to a gene: 11. The CDR3 DNA is TGTGCCAGCAGCTCACCTGATAGGACAGGGCACTACGAGCAGTACTTC. Amino acids: CASSSPDRTGHYEQYF.

Many counts were recorded for this clonotype. V and J are TRBV20-1 and TRBJ1-1, with D possibly being TRBD1 (6 bases). The CDR3 covers 13 residues. Germline assignment: CDR1 DFQATT and CDR2 SNEGSKA (reference sequence). V was trimmed by 6 bases and J by 5 bases, leaving 16 bases between them. The CDR3 coding sequence is TGCAGTGCGAAACAGGGAGGGTGGACTGAAGCTTTCTTT. It encodes CSAKQGGWTEAFF.

This clonotype was detected only a few times. The chain uses TRBV9 and TRBJ1-6; D perhaps matches TRBD1 (5 bases). The CDR3 is 15 amino acids. V was cut by 3 bases and J by 0 bases, with 7 bases left in between. In germline, CDR1 is SGDLS, CDR2 YYNGEE. The CDR3, as DNA: TGTGCCAGCAGCGCCGACAGCTCCTATAATTCACCCCTCCACTTT. This sequence encodes CASSADSSYNSPLHF.

The genes are TRBV6-2 or TRBV6-3 and TRBJ2-1; TRBD2 matches at 10 bases. This CDR3 has 15 residues. V shed 6 bases, J shed 5 bases, and the junction held 7 bases outside the gene matches. Germline CDR1 and CDR2: MNHEY and SVGEGT. The CDR3 DNA is TGTGCCAGCAGACCTCCTAGCGGGAGCGACAATGAGCAGTTCTTC. Translating it yields CASRPPSGSDNEQFF.

The chain couples TRBV5-1 to TRBJ2-3; D gene ambiguous. The CDR3 totals 13 residues. The V gene's germline CDR1 is SGHRS and CDR2 YFSETQ. Trimming shortened V by 1 base and J by 6 bases, and 9 bases separated the two germline ends. The CDR3 loop reads CASSLSDFDTQYF. The CDR3 DNA is TGCGCCAGCAGCTTGTCCGATTTCGATACGCAGTATTTT.

This clonotype was detected a few times. This chain links TRBV5-1 with TRBJ2-3, with TRBD1 identical over 7 bases. Germline assignment: CDR1 SGHRS and CDR2 YFSETQ. With V trimmed by 2 bases and J by 6 bases, 6 bases remained unmatched. This CDR3 contains 14 residues. The CDR3 coding sequence is TGCGCCAGCAGCTTCGGACAGGACTGGGATACGCAGTATTTT. Translating gives CASSFGQDWDTQYF.

V gene TRBV19 combines with J gene TRBJ1-3, with a tentative D call TRBD1 (6 bases). Looked up from germline, CDR1 is LNHDA and CDR2 is SQIVND (reference sequence). Between the trimmed V and J ends, which lost 7 bases and 0 bases, there was a span of 13 bases. The CDR3 consists of 15 residues. CDR3 protein: CASTKGVTSGNTIYF. The CDR3 DNA reads as TGTGCCAGTACTAAGGGGGTTACCTCTGGAAACACCATATATTTT.

This clonotype was counted at least ten times. The gene calls are TRBV29-1 and TRBJ2-1, with 11 positions matching TRBD1. This CDR3 is built from 14 residues. Germline V gene data show CDR1 as SQVTM and CDR2 as ANQGSEA. V dropped 1 base and J dropped 7; count of bases not matched to a gene: 3. The CDR3, as DNA: TGCAGCGTTGAAGGAGGACAGGGGGCTAATGAGCAGTTCTTC. Amino acid sequence: CSVEGGQGANEQFF.

CDR3 sequence: CASSQWGQAYAGELFF. The CDR3 bases are TGTGCCAGCAGCCAATGGGGACAGGCGTATGCCGGGGAGCTGTTTTTT. The V call is TRBV14, the J call TRBJ2-2; 8 bases line up with TRBD1. The CDR3 runs to 16 residues. Germline V gives CDR1 SGHDN, CDR2 FVKESK. Unmatched junction bases numbered 8, after V lost 2 bases and J lost 6 bases.

This sequence joins TRBV5-1 and TRBJ1-1, with a weak D call TRBD1 (5 bases). The CDR3 is 14 amino acids. Trimming pared 2 bases from V and 7 bases from J, leaving 15 bases between. Looked up from germline, CDR1 is SGHRS and CDR2 is YFSETQ. This CDR3 reads CASSFGRNTGEAFF. CDR3 sequence (DNA): TGCGCCAGCAGCTTTGGCAGGAACACAGGTGAAGCTTTCTTT.

The V call is TRBV6-2 or TRBV6-3, the J call TRBJ2-1, with 10 bases identical to TRBD2. V was clipped by 5 bases and J by 8 bases; unmatched bases: 3. Germline CDR1 MNHEY, CDR2 SVGEGT. This CDR3 is 13 amino acids long. The CDR3 reads CASSLAGEYEQFF. CDR3 sequence (DNA): TGTGCCAGCAGTCTAGCGGGAGAATATGAGCAGTTCTTC.

Only a few counts were recorded for this clonotype. The chain carries TRBV20-1 and TRBJ1-1, with unresolved D. Germline lookup yields CDR1 DFQATT and CDR2 SNEGSKA (reference sequence). Trimming pared 8 bases from V and 0 bases from J, leaving 13 bases between. The CDR3 covers 13 residues. The CDR3 protein is CSQRSEVNTEAFF. Written as DNA, the CDR3 is TGCAGTCAGAGATCCGAGGTGAACACTGAAGCTTTCTTT.

This clonotype appeared once. Written as DNA, the CDR3 is TGTGCCAGTATCGAGGGTCGCACTGAAGCTTTCTTT. The encoded protein is CASIEGRTEAFF. This chain uses TRBV19 with TRBJ1-1; D unresolved. This CDR3 region has 12 residues. The ends were cut back, 7 bases at V and 4 bases at J, with 10 bases in the middle. Per germline, CDR1 LNHDA and CDR2 SQIVND (reference sequence). The full variable domain, in which reference TRBV19 and TRBJ1-1 provide the parts outside the CDR3, is DGGITQSPKYLFRKEGQNVTLSCEQNLNHDAMYWYRQDPGQGLRLIYYSQIVNDFQKGDIAEGYSVSREKKESFPLTVTSAQKNPTAFYLCASIEGRTEAFFGQGTRLTVV.

This clonotype was seen many times. The chain recombines TRBV20-1 with TRBJ1-2; perhaps TRBD1 as D (5 bases). Germline CDR1 reads DFQATT; CDR2 reads SNEGSKA (reference sequence). Trimming stripped 0 bases from V and 5 bases from J, with 10 bases between. The CDR3 extends over 13 amino acids. The CDR3: CSARDRGTYGYTF. Here the CDR3 DNA reads TGCAGTGCTAGAGATAGGGGTACTTATGGCTACACCTTC.

The chain uses TRBV2 and TRBJ1-1; D is ambiguous. V shed 8 bases and J shed 1 base, with 11 bases lying between them. Per the germline V gene, CDR1 is SNHLY and CDR2 is FYNNEI. The CDR3 contains 13 residues. The CDR3 sequence is CASVWTENTEAFF. The CDR3 coding sequence is TGTGCCAGCGTCTGGACGGAGAACACTGAAGCTTTCTTT.

Details on this clonotype: A much larger clone lies a single base off, so this may be a read error. The V gene is TRBV5-1, the J gene TRBJ2-1, with D possibly TRBD2 on 5 matching bases. Germline CDR1 reads SGHRS; CDR2 reads YFSETQ. V dropped 7 bases and J dropped 3 bases, with 14 bases sitting between them. The CDR3 runs 14 residues. The chain's CDR3 is CASGSGIGYNEQFF. The CDR3 DNA reads as TGCGCCAGCGGTTCCGGGATCGGCTACAATGAGCAGTTCTTC.

The CDR3 region has the DNA TGCAGTGCTAGAGATCCAGGGGGCGTCGATGTGACTGAAGCTTTCTTT. Protein sequence: CSARDPGGVDVTEAFF. The rearrangement uses TRBV20-1 and TRBJ1-1; 8 nucleotides match TRBD1. The CDR3 totals 16 residues. Trimming removed 0 bases from V and 5 bases from J; junction bases left unmatched: 11. Germline V lookup: CDR1 DFQATT, CDR2 SNEGSKA (reference sequence).

The chain carries TRBV27 and TRBJ1-1, with D unresolved. Trimming cost V 4 bases and J 0 bases, with 9 bases left between them. The CDR3 sequence is 14 residues long. Looked up from germline, CDR1 is MNHEY and CDR2 is SMNVEV (reference sequence). The DNA of the CDR3 is TGTGCCAGCAGTTCTCACAGCTTGAACACTGAAGCTTTCTTT. Translated, it gives CASSSHSLNTEAFF.